The 21 T cell receptor beta chains in this list originate from one sample, sequenced in a study of Ad26.COV2.S vaccination and SARS-CoV-2 variants. Generated by immunoSEQ multiplex PCR, the TCRdb table keeps only in-frame clones and is missing some. The sample consists of about 320,000 clones, 85% to 90% of them appearing once. Specified treatment: 19 received Ad26.COV2.S at low or high dose, single or two shots; about 5 received placebo; per-sample allocation not given. Material that was analyzed had been drawn on day 63 after the first vaccine or placebo injection. Sequencing used peripheral blood, obtained in a trial of Ad26.COV2.S vaccine versus placebo. These receptors all stem from a person between 18 and 60 years old who received the Ad26.COV2.S COVID-19 vaccine or a placebo.

A single count supports this clone. The chain recombines TRBV6-2 or TRBV6-3 with TRBJ2-1, with D tentatively TRBD2 (6 bases). Germline V lookup: CDR1 MNHEY, CDR2 SVGEGT. The CDR3 has 16 amino acids. V was cut by 3 bases and J by 5 bases, with 17 bases left in between. CDR3 protein: CASSYPGLPSHNEQFF. CDR3 coding DNA: TGTGCCAGCAGTTATCCAGGACTACCCTCGCACAATGAGCAGTTCTTC.

This clone occurred once. The chain uses TRBV6-1 and TRBJ2-7; TRBD1 matches at 8 bases. V lost 2 bases and J lost 0; bases outside the gene matches: 12. CDR1 MNHNS and CDR2 SASEGT come from the germline V gene. There are 18 residues in the CDR3. The CDR3 sequence: CASSEKRTGSFSSYEQYF. CDR3 sequence (DNA): TGTGCCAGCAGTGAAAAGAGGACAGGGTCATTTAGCTCCTACGAGCAGTACTTC.

The J gene is TRBJ1-2, the V gene TRBV6-5; TRBD1 aligns across 10 bases. V shed 8 bases, J shed 8 bases, and the junction held 11 bases outside the gene matches. Germline V gives CDR1 MNHEY, CDR2 SVGAGI. The CDR3 is 14 amino acids. DNA of the CDR3: TGTGCCAGCTGCCGGGACAGGGGTTCTTGGGGCTACACCTTC. Residues: CASCRDRGSWGYTF.

The chain links TRBV2 to TRBJ1-2; D may be TRBD1 (5 bases). This CDR3 has 14 residues. V was cut by 1 base and J by 8 bases, with 14 bases left in between. Germline assignment: CDR1 SNHLY and CDR2 FYNNEI. In DNA form, the CDR3 reads TGTGCCAGCAGTGAAGTAGTGGGGGTGAAAGGCTACACCTTC. This gives the protein CASSEVVGVKGYTF.

The rearrangement links TRBV10-1 to TRBJ2-3, with TRBD1 identical over 7 bases. The CDR3 runs to 15 residues. J gave up 3 bases and V 6 bases, and 9 bases lay outside the gene matches. Germline V gene lookup returns CDR1 WNHNN and CDR2 SYGVQD (reference sequence). In DNA, the CDR3 is TGCGCCAGCAGCCCGGGACAGATAACGACAGATACGCAGTATTTT. This codes for CASSPGQITTDTQYF.

The rearrangement uses TRBV12-3 or TRBV12-4 and TRBJ2-7; no definite D call. CDR3 length: 12 residues. V was clipped by 5 bases and J by 7 bases, with 12 bases between them. Here the CDR3 reads CASSLSRGEQYF. Written as DNA, the CDR3 is TGTGCCAGCAGTCTCTCGAGAGGAGAGCAGTACTTC.

The J gene is TRBJ2-5, the V gene TRBV5-4, with D uncertain. The CDR3 has 12 amino acids. V was trimmed by 3 bases and J by 5 bases, leaving 8 bases between them. Germline CDR1 and CDR2: SGHNT and YYREEE (reference sequence). The DNA of the CDR3 is TGTGCCAGCAGCTGGGTGGGCGAGACCCAGTACTTC. It encodes CASSWVGETQYF.

The V call is TRBV11-2, the J call TRBJ2-3, with 7 positions matching TRBD2. The junction had 14 bases not matched to a gene; V was cut back by 6 bases and J by 5 bases. Per germline, CDR1 SGHAT and CDR2 FQNNGV. The CDR3 loop spans 16 amino acids. In DNA form, the CDR3 reads TGTGCCAGCAGACCGAGGCGGGGACTATTGAGAGATACGCAGTATTTT. Translating it yields CASRPRRGLLRDTQYF.

The genes are TRBV6-5 and TRBJ1-1, with unresolved D. Germline CDR1 MNHEY, CDR2 SVGAGI. The CDR3 consists of 14 residues. The V gene lost 0 bases and the J gene lost 6 bases, with 11 bases spanning the gap. CDR3 residues: CASSYSEGGAEAFF. The CDR3 DNA reads TGTGCCAGCAGTTACTCGGAGGGCGGCGCTGAAGCTTTCTTT.

The V gene is TRBV28, the J gene TRBJ1-2; D ambiguous. Germline V gene sequence: CDR1 MDHEN, CDR2 SYDVKM. The CDR3 sequence is 15 residues long. Trimming took off 3 bases at V and 3 bases at J, with 14 bases between the two ends. CDR3 sequence: CASSFTPGNDYGYTF. The CDR3 nucleotides are TGTGCCAGCAGTTTTACCCCGGGGAACGACTATGGCTACACCTTC.

The chain joins TRBV25-1 to TRBJ1-4, with no clear D. The CDR3 extends over 13 amino acids. V lost 3 bases to trimming and J lost 7 bases, with 9 bases between them. CDR1 MGHDK and CDR2 SYGVNS come from the germline V gene. The CDR3 spells CASSEYSGEKLFF. The CDR3 DNA is TGTGCCAGCAGTGAGTATTCGGGTGAAAAACTGTTTTTT.

Only a few counts were recorded for this clone. This sequence joins TRBV3-1 (or the pseudogene TRBV3-2) and TRBJ1-1; D is unresolved. Germline V lookup: CDR1 LGHDT, CDR2 YNNKEL (reference sequence). The CDR3 contains 13 residues. Trimming pared 6 bases from V and 0 bases from J, leaving 8 bases between. The CDR3 spells CASSFRLNTEAFF. CDR3 coding DNA: TGTGCCAGCAGTTTCCGGCTGAACACTGAAGCTTTCTTT.

This chain joins TRBV29-1 and TRBJ2-5, with D maybe TRBD1 (5 bases). This CDR3 contains 11 residues. Germline lookup yields CDR1 SQVTM and CDR2 ANQGSEA. V lost 4 bases to trimming and J lost 5 bases, with 8 bases between them. The DNA of the CDR3 is TGCAGCGTTGGACAGTTGGAGACCCAGTACTTC. Translated: CSVGQLETQYF. Drawing the rest from reference TRBV29-1 and TRBJ2-5, the complete variable domain is SAVISQKPSRDICQRGTSLTIQCQVDSQVTMMFWYRQQPGQSLTLIATANQGSEATYESGFVIDKFPISRPNLTFSTLTVSNMSPEDSSIYLCSVGQLETQYFGPGTRLLVL.

This clone was detected only a few times. The chain is built from TRBV5-1 and TRBJ1-3; D is unresolved. Trimming left V 0 bases short and J 3 bases short, with 7 bases between. Germline V lookup: CDR1 SGHRS, CDR2 YFSETQ. CDR3 size: 14 residues. The CDR3 spells CASSLGQDGNTIYF. CDR3 sequence (DNA): TGCGCCAGCAGCTTGGGTCAGGATGGAAACACCATATATTTT.

The chain has TRBV20-1 and TRBJ2-1, with TRBD1 as a possible D gene (6 bases). Trimming shortened V by 3 bases and J by 3 bases, and 9 bases separated the two germline ends. The CDR3 extends over 13 amino acids. Germline-derived CDR1 and CDR2 are DFQATT and SNEGSKA (reference sequence). CDR3 sequence: CSASRTDYNEQFF. In nucleotides, the CDR3 is TGCAGTGCTAGTCGGACAGACTACAATGAGCAGTTCTTC.

This clone showed up just a few times. This chain uses TRBV5-1 with TRBJ1-1; possibly TRBD1 for D (5 bases). Germline assignment: CDR1 SGHRS and CDR2 YFSETQ. Trimming cost V 7 bases and J 0 bases, with 13 bases left between them. The CDR3 is made up of 14 amino acids. The CDR3 region is CASRDRLLNTEAFF. The DNA for the CDR3 is TGCGCCAGCCGGGACCGCCTATTGAACACTGAAGCTTTCTTT.

The V gene is TRBV30, the J gene TRBJ2-1; possibly TRBD1 or TRBD2 for D (5 bases each). There are 12 residues in the CDR3. V dropped 3 bases and J dropped 7 bases, with 10 bases sitting between them. Germline V lookup: CDR1 GTSNPN, CDR2 SVGIG (reference sequence). CDR3 amino acids: CAWRGDRNEQFF. The CDR3 region has the DNA TGTGCCTGGAGGGGGGATAGGAATGAGCAGTTCTTC.

The V gene is TRBV12-3 or TRBV12-4, the J gene TRBJ1-2; D ambiguous. CDR3 size: 12 residues. The V and J ends lost 2 bases and 6 bases respectively, with 7 bases between them. The CDR3 DNA sequence: TGTGCCAGCAGTTTATCGTATGATGGCTACACCTTC. Protein product: CASSLSYDGYTF.

This chain connects TRBV10-3 to TRBJ2-7; D is possibly TRBD2 (7 bases). V gave up 2 bases and J gave up 1 base, with 18 bases separating them. The CDR3 runs 17 residues. Germline lookup yields CDR1 ENHRY and CDR2 SYGVKD. CDR3 nucleotide sequence: TGTGCCATCAGTGAGAGGGGGGGGCAGAGGGCTTCCTACGAGCAGTACTTC. Its translation: CAISERGGQRASYEQYF.

The chain carries TRBV6-5 and TRBJ2-7; possible D gene TRBD1, 5 bases. Per germline, CDR1 MNHEY and CDR2 SVGAGI. V was shortened by 7 bases and J by 3 bases, with 16 bases between the two germline ends. This CDR3 is 14 amino acids long. The CDR3 nucleotides read TGTGCCAGCACCCAAGAAGGGGCCCGCTACGAGCAGTACTTC. Translation gives CASTQEGARYEQYF.

V gene TRBV6-5 combines with J gene TRBJ2-4; possible D gene TRBD2, 6 bases. Trimming took 6 bases from V and 8 from J, leaving 17 bases between them. CDR1 is MNHEY, CDR2 SVGAGI, per germline. The CDR3 loop spans 14 amino acids. CDR3 protein: CASSVLSSGDIQYF. The CDR3, as DNA: TGTGCCAGCAGCGTACTCTCTTCGGGGGACATTCAGTACTTC.